This TCR beta chain was found in a study of OX40 agonist ivuxolimab in advanced cancers. Looking at the study overall: Ivuxolimab was a fully human IgG2 agonistic monoclonal antibody targeting the costimulatory receptor OX40 (CD134). Intravenous ivuxolimab was administered to patients every 2 weeks at six dose levels: 0.01, 0.1, 0.3, 1.5, 3 and 10 mg/kg. Of the approximately 50 dose-escalation patients, hepatocellular carcinoma was present in around 19, melanoma in around 15, renal cell carcinoma in 9 and head and neck cancer in 9. In the dose-escalation cohort, 82.7% of patients were male, and the mean age was roughly 60 years with a range of roughly 20 to 85. Patients were allowed to have had prior anti-PD-1, anti-PD-L1 or anti-CTLA-4 therapy, and 30% to 40% of the dose-escalation patients had been treated with checkpoint inhibitors. Partial responses were achieved by three dose-escalation patients, of whom one had hepatocellular carcinoma and two had cutaneous melanoma. The point of sequencing TCRbeta in the periphery was to test whether ivuxolimab changed TCR sequence diversity and drove clonal T-cell expansion. The paper reports the monotherapy dose-escalation portion (N = 52 patients) of the phase I ivuxolimab trial. What the work shows at the level of the full study, not this receptor alone: In the 0.1-3.0 mg/kg groups, partial responders were among the patients with the lowest normalized peripheral clonal expansion, particularly in CD8+ T cells. Low levels of normalized T-cell clonal expansion were also shown by some nonresponding patients. At doses of 0.1 to 3.0 mg/kg, clonal expansion of both CD4+ and CD8+ T cells in blood was seen between baseline and week 6. After ivuxolimab, CD8+ T cells had more expanded clones than CD4+ T cells on average. The antigen specificity of the clonally expanded peripheral T cells was not determined.

This clone has a single count. It has no known antigen specificity. The input lacks base qualities; no much larger clone sits a single base away. The germline V gene provides CDR1 MNHNS and CDR2 SASEGT. The CDR3, cysteine through phenylalanine, is 15 amino acids long. Only the CDR3 part of the read is kept: 45 bases, read in frame from the first base. V loses 2 bases, J loses 1 base, and the germline ends lie 8 bases apart. Genomic DNA was isolated from the sorted cells so that the TCRbeta CDR3 region could be sequenced. The immunoSEQ Assay was used for sequencing of TCRbeta CDR3 regions. TCRdb holds this immuneACCESS table with in-frame rearrangements only. Some clones are missing; in checked studies, unresolved V genes explain under half, and the rest has no known cause. The sample yields 70,000 to 95,000 clones; 70% to 90% were counted once. The top ten clones comprise 2.5% to 3% of the sample. Patients with a history of autoimmune disease or receiving systemic immunosuppression were excluded from the trial. Peripheral blood for TCR sequencing was collected from all dose cohorts at baseline, on cycle 4 day 1, and on cycle 7 day 1. Samples were obtained from an open-label, multicenter, first-in-human phase I dose-escalation trial of ivuxolimab. Adults with locally advanced or metastatic melanoma, renal cell, hepatocellular, or head and neck squamous cell carcinoma were enrolled in the trial. CD4+ and CD8+ T cells were sorted separately from peripheral blood before TCR sequencing.

The TCR sequence derives from an adult with an advanced solid tumor such as melanoma, head and neck, liver or kidney cancer. The sequence is built from TRBV6-1 and TRBJ2-2, with no D gene named confidently. The sample was CD4+ or CD8+ T cells sorted from blood, taken in a trial of the OX40 agonist ivuxolimab. This receptor carries the CDR3 CASSELRGNTGELFF. The DNA sequence is TGTGCCAGCAGTGAACTCCGAGGGAACACCGGGGAGCTGTTTTTT.